This T cell receptor beta chain was captured by sequencing in a study of blood T cells in healthy people across ages. In the study overall: In model experiments, template switching was able to capture about one barcoded beta molecule for every two T cells that were present.

A word on this clonotype: What it binds is unknown.

Findings and limits, study-wide: PBMC samples, being unsorted, prevented any conclusive comparison of naive and antigen-experienced cells. More naive CD4+ cells and higher diversity were found in long-lived than in aged donors.

Samples each yielded at least 6 micrograms of total RNA. Next came a second PCR, run for about 7 to 12 cycles, which used a sample-barcoded 5' primer along with a J-beta primer mix. Each CDR3 protein gets one entry after TCRdb re-called the 5' RACE reads with MiXCR. Here the sample spans about 640,000 distinct CDR3 sequences, 58% being singletons. Germline loops: CDR1 SGHRS, CDR2 YFSETQ. Trimming at V came to 3 bases and at J to 4 bases, leaving 6 bases not matched to a gene. CDR3 length equals 15 residues. The source material was blood. The origin of this receptor is a man between 60 and 75 years old in good health. The V and J genes are TRBV5-1 and TRBJ2-7; 11 bases are a match to TRBD2. Here the CDR3 DNA reads TGCGCCAGCAGCTACTCTAGCGGGGGGATGTACGAGCAGTACTTC. Amino acid sequence: CASSYSSGGMYEQYF. Full variable domain (remainder filled in from reference TRBV5-1 and TRBJ2-7): KAGVTQTPRYLIKTRGQQVTLSCSPISGHRSVSWYQQTPGQGLQFLFEYFSETQRNKGNFPGRFSGRQFSNSRSEMNVSTLELGDSALYLCASSYSSGGMYEQYFGPGTRLTVT.